These 30 T cell receptor beta chains originate from one sample sequenced in a study of shared clonotypes between healthy human individuals. Clones were read by immunoSEQ multiplex PCR, and TCRdb kept only the in-frame ones, dropping some. Of 600,000 to 750,000 clones listed, roughly 91% were seen once; the top ten hold around a third. The material sequenced was memory CD8+ T cells from PBMCs. The subset is: CD45RO+ cells pooled with CCR7-negative TemRA cells. The source is a man aged 18 to 29 in good health. Some clones in this sample may be carry-over from other donors' samples.

On this clone: A much more abundant neighbour one base away suggests this may be a read error. The chain uses TRBV5-1 and TRBJ2-7, with TRBD1 matching over 7 bases. Germline V CDR1 and CDR2: SGHRS, YFSETQ. Trimming at V came to 3 bases and at J to 3 bases, leaving 3 bases not matched to a gene. This CDR3 has 13 residues. CDR3 in DNA: TGCGCCAGCAGCTGGGGACAGAACTACGAGCAGTACTTC. This codes for CASSWGQNYEQYF. Complete variable domain (other parts from reference TRBV5-1 and TRBJ2-7): KAGVTQTPRYLIKTRGQQVTLSCSPISGHRSVSWYQQTPGQGLQFLFEYFSETQRNKGNFPGRFSGRQFSNSRSEMNVSTLELGDSALYLCASSWGQNYEQYFGPGTRLTVT.

Concerning this clone: The same CDR3 is also encoded by other DNA sequences in this sample. V and J are TRBV28 and TRBJ2-7, with D tentatively TRBD2 (5 bases). V lost 3 bases, J lost 0 bases, and 9 bases lay in between. The length of the CDR3 is 14 residues. The germline V gene has CDR1 MDHEN and CDR2 SYDVKM. The chain's CDR3 is CASSFGVSSYEQYF. For the CDR3, the DNA is TGTGCCAGCAGTTTCGGGGTAAGCTCCTACGAGCAGTACTTC.

The chain links TRBV11-2 to TRBJ2-2; TRBD2 aligns across 10 bases. The ends lost 6 bases at V and 3 bases at J; junction bases unmatched: 7. Germline CDR1 and CDR2: SGHAT and FQNNGV. The CDR3 runs 16 residues. CDR3 loop: CASSPSGSPDTGELFF. CDR3 DNA sequence: TGTGCCAGCAGTCCTAGCGGGAGCCCAGACACCGGGGAGCTGTTTTTT.

The rearrangement joins TRBV28 to TRBJ2-2; TRBD1 might be the D (5 bases). V was shortened by 8 bases and J by 2 bases, with 15 bases between the two germline ends. The V gene's germline CDR1 is MDHEN and CDR2 SYDVKM. There are 15 residues in the CDR3. This CDR3 is CASEWARDNTGELFF. The CDR3, as DNA: TGTGCCAGCGAGTGGGCCAGGGATAACACCGGGGAGCTGTTTTTT.

J is TRBJ2-7 and V is TRBV7-9, with D tentatively TRBD1 or TRBD2 (5 bases each). Germline V lookup: CDR1 SEHNR, CDR2 FQNEAQ (reference sequence). This CDR3 contains 16 residues. V lost 1 base and J 7 bases, leaving 20 bases between the germline ends. CDR3 nucleotides: TGTGCCAGCAGCTTAGATGGGGACCTGATACAATGGGAGCAGTACTTC. Its protein product is CASSLDGDLIQWEQYF.

CDR3 nucleotide sequence: TGTGCCAGCAGTGAAGCGCTTCAGGCAGCCTATGGCTACACCTTC. Amino acid sequence: CASSEALQAAYGYTF. The chain carries TRBV2 and TRBJ1-2; D is unresolved. Trimming took off 0 bases at V and 4 bases at J, with 12 bases between the two ends. CDR1 SNHLY and CDR2 FYNNEI come from the germline V gene. The CDR3 sequence is 15 residues long. The full variable domain, its missing parts supplied by reference TRBV2 and TRBJ1-2, is EPEVTQTPSHQVTQMGQEVILRCVPISNHLYFYWYRQILGQKVEFLVSFYNNEISEKSEIFDDQFSVERPDGSNFTLKIRSTKLEDSAMYFCASSEALQAAYGYTFGSGTRLTVV.

This chain links TRBV5-6 with TRBJ1-4, with TRBD1 identical over 8 bases. The CDR3 loop spans 16 amino acids. Germline V gene lookup returns CDR1 SGHDT and CDR2 YYEEEE. The V gene end was trimmed by 4 bases and the J gene end by 7 bases; junction bases not matched to a gene: 12. The CDR3 region has the DNA TGTGCCAGCAGCATTGCTCCGGGACAGGAGGTTGAAAAACTGTTTTTT. This sequence encodes CASSIAPGQEVEKLFF.

CDR3 nucleotides: TGCGCCAGCAGCGGCGGGGGTGGACCCGGCCTAGAGACCCAGTACTTC. Translated: CASSGGGGPGLETQYF. The V gene is TRBV10-2, the J gene TRBJ2-5, with 7 bases fitting TRBD2. V was clipped by 6 bases and J by 4 bases; unmatched bases: 14. This CDR3 is 16 amino acids long. The germline CDR1 and CDR2 sequences are WSHSY and SAAADI.

The J gene is TRBJ1-1, the V gene TRBV20-1, with D uncertain. Germline CDR1 DFQATT, CDR2 SNEGSKA (reference sequence). V gave up 3 bases and J gave up 13 bases, with 12 bases separating them. The CDR3 totals 10 residues. CDR3 sequence: CSARAPPDFF. In DNA form, the CDR3 reads TGCAGTGCTAGGGCCCCGCCCGATTTCTTT.

The V call is TRBV28, the J call TRBJ2-3; D perhaps matches TRBD1 (7 bases). The CDR3 contains 16 residues. Trimming removed 6 bases at V and 6 bases at J, with 22 bases between. Germline V lookup: CDR1 MDHEN, CDR2 SYDVKM. The CDR3: CASSPQGRTGSDTQYF. The CDR3 DNA follows: TGTGCCAGCAGCCCTCAGGGGAGGACAGGCAGCGATACGCAGTATTTT.

The chain couples TRBV7-9 to TRBJ2-7; 7 bases are shared with TRBD1. Trimming cost V 5 bases and J 0 bases; bases outside gene matches: 10. Germline loops: CDR1 SEHNR, CDR2 FQNEAQ (reference sequence). This CDR3 is 16 amino acids long. CDR3 in amino acids: CASSATSGGSSYEQYF. DNA of the CDR3: TGTGCCAGCAGCGCCACATCAGGGGGAAGCTCCTACGAGCAGTACTTC.

This clone came up once. The chain employs TRBV7-2 and TRBJ1-3, with a possible D match to TRBD1 (5 bases). This CDR3 is 14 amino acids long. Germline V CDR1 and CDR2: SGHTA, FQGNSA. V lost 3 bases, J lost 3 bases, and 9 bases lay in between. CDR3 protein: CASSFRGGGNTIYF. CDR3 DNA sequence: TGTGCCAGCAGCTTCCGGGGCGGTGGAAACACCATATATTTT.

This clone was detected ten times or more. The rearrangement joins TRBV15 to TRBJ1-2; D not resolved. Per the germline V gene, CDR1 is LNHNV and CDR2 is YYDKDF (reference sequence). The CDR3 consists of 12 residues. The V end was cut by 3 bases, the J end by 5 bases, with 7 bases between. As DNA, the CDR3 is TGTGCCACCAGCAGCCCAGCATATGGCTACACCTTC. It specifies CATSSPAYGYTF.

In its sample, this clone was seen once. The chain employs TRBV4-2 and TRBJ2-3; 7 bases are a match to TRBD1. The CDR3 runs to 16 residues. V was pared by 0 bases and J by 7 bases, with 10 bases of the junction left unmatched. Germline V gives CDR1 LGHNA, CDR2 YNFKEQ. The CDR3 is CASSQDEGAQRNTQYF. In DNA form, the CDR3 reads TGTGCCAGCAGCCAAGATGAGGGGGCGCAGCGAAATACGCAGTATTTT.

V and J are TRBV2 and TRBJ2-1; 8 bases map to TRBD1. The CDR3 is 18 amino acids. J was trimmed by 1 base and V by 1 base; bases with no gene match: 9. Germline V gene lookup returns CDR1 SNHLY and CDR2 FYNNEI. In nucleotides, the CDR3 is TGTGCCAGCAGTGAAGGACCTACGGGACAGGATTCCTACAATGAGCAGTTCTTC. Amino acids: CASSEGPTGQDSYNEQFF.

This clone was found a few times. The CDR3 sequence: CAISESLAARLEFF. As DNA, the CDR3 is TGTGCCATCAGTGAGTCACTAGCGGCGCGTTTAGAATTCTTC. V usage is TRBV10-3 and J usage is TRBJ2-1; TRBD2 aligns across 8 bases. V lost 0 bases to trimming and J lost 16 bases; unmatched junction nucleotides: 11. This CDR3 comprises 14 residues. Per the germline V gene, CDR1 is ENHRY and CDR2 is SYGVKD.

The chain combines TRBV28 with TRBJ1-3; possibly TRBD1 for D (5 bases). Trimming took 7 bases from V and 4 from J, leaving 14 bases between them. There are 14 residues in the CDR3. Germline lookup yields CDR1 MDHEN and CDR2 SYDVKM. The CDR3 coding sequence is TGTGCCAGCACCCTTGGGGCGGGAGGAAACACCATATATTTT. This gives the protein CASTLGAGGNTIYF. Full variable domain (outside the CDR3, taken from reference TRBV28 and TRBJ1-3): DVKVTQSSRYLVKRTGEKVFLECVQDMDHENMFWYRQDPGLGLRLIYFSYDVKMKEKGDIPEGYSVSREKKERFSLILESASTNQTSMYLCASTLGAGGNTIYFGEGSWLTVV.

The count of this clone is one. The V call is TRBV27, the J call TRBJ2-1, with D perhaps assigned TRBD1 or TRBD2 (6 bases each). The germline CDR1 and CDR2 sequences are MNHEY and SMNVEV (reference sequence). V was trimmed by 0 bases and J by 9 bases, leaving 9 bases between them. This CDR3 has 13 residues. CDR3 protein: CASSLSWGAEQFF. CDR3 in DNA: TGTGCCAGCAGTTTATCTTGGGGGGCTGAGCAGTTCTTC.

As concerns this clone: The same CDR3 can be traced to other DNA sequences in this sample. The J gene is TRBJ1-2, the V gene TRBV7-9, with a possible D match to TRBD1 (5 bases). The germline V gene has CDR1 SEHNR and CDR2 FQNEAQ (reference sequence). CDR3 length: 13 amino acids. The V and J ends lost 1 base and 2 bases respectively, with 5 bases between them. The CDR3 spells CASSLGQNYGYTF. CDR3 sequence (DNA): TGTGCCAGCAGCTTAGGACAGAACTATGGCTACACCTTC.

The rearrangement links TRBV28 to TRBJ1-1; TRBD1 is a possible D gene (5 bases). Germline V CDR1 and CDR2: MDHEN, SYDVKM. V was clipped by 6 bases and J by 0 bases, with 17 bases between them. There are 16 residues in the CDR3. CDR3 in amino acids: CASSSKWDGLNTEAFF. CDR3 nucleotides: TGTGCCAGCAGCTCGAAGTGGGACGGCCTGAACACTGAAGCTTTCTTT.

As to this clone: Different DNA sequences within this sample yield the same CDR3. The chain combines TRBV11-2 with TRBJ2-7; 10 bases map to TRBD1. CDR1 SGHAT and CDR2 FQNNGV come from the germline V gene. Losses at the gene ends were 5 bases for V and 3 bases for J; bases not matched to a gene: 4. The CDR3 loop spans 14 amino acids. The CDR3 nucleotides are TGTGCCAGCAGCCCAAGGACAGGGGGCTACGAGCAGTACTTC. This sequence encodes CASSPRTGGYEQYF. Full variable domain (missing parts from reference TRBV11-2 and TRBJ2-7): EAGVAQSPRYKIIEKRQSVAFWCNPISGHATLYWYQQILGQGPKLLIQFQNNGVVDDSQLPKDRFSAERLKGVDSTLKIQPAKLEDSAVYLCASSPRTGGYEQYFGPGTRLTVT.

The chain joins TRBV5-4 to TRBJ2-1; D possibly corresponds to TRBD2 (5 bases). The germline CDR1 and CDR2 sequences are SGHNT and YYREEE (reference sequence). This CDR3 region has 13 residues. Trimming removed 4 bases at V and 4 bases at J, with 9 bases between. The CDR3 DNA reads TGTGCCAGCAGCGATGGACTGTACAATGAGCAGTTCTTC. Translating it yields CASSDGLYNEQFF.

The chain joins TRBV14 to TRBJ1-1; a weak D match, TRBD1 (6 bases). Germline loops: CDR1 SGHDN, CDR2 FVKESK. Between the trimmed V and J ends, which lost 0 bases and 4 bases, there was a span of 15 bases. The CDR3 length is 16 residues. This CDR3 is CASSQEWAGALTEAFF. The CDR3 DNA is TGTGCCAGCAGCCAAGAGTGGGCAGGGGCCCTCACTGAAGCTTTCTTT.

The chain joins TRBV11-1 to TRBJ2-2, with D unresolved. Trimming took off 3 bases at V and 1 base at J, with 6 bases between the two ends. Germline loops: CDR1 SGHAT, CDR2 FQDESV (reference sequence). This CDR3 is 14 amino acids long. The CDR3: CASSLGQNTGELFF. CDR3 sequence (DNA): TGTGCCAGCAGCTTGGGCCAGAACACCGGGGAGCTGTTTTTT.

The chain links TRBV4-3 to TRBJ2-1; 8 bases are a match to TRBD2. Germline CDR1 is LGHNA and CDR2 is YSLEER. V shed 3 bases and J 7 bases; nucleotides not matched to a gene: 8. This CDR3 region has 15 residues. This CDR3 reads CASSHAMGLGNEQFF. CDR3 in DNA: TGCGCCAGCAGCCACGCTATGGGACTAGGGAATGAGCAGTTCTTC.

The CDR3 nucleotides read TGTGCCACCAGCAGATCTCCTGGGCAGGGGGGTGACCAGCCCCAGCATTTT. This sequence encodes CATSRSPGQGGDQPQHF. The chain recombines TRBV15 with TRBJ1-5; 7 bases agree with TRBD1. Germline loops: CDR1 LNHNV, CDR2 YYDKDF (reference sequence). This CDR3 contains 17 residues. V was pared by 2 bases and J by 7 bases, with 14 bases of the junction left unmatched.

The chain carries TRBV2 and TRBJ2-7; 8 nucleotides match TRBD1. This CDR3 contains 15 residues. Trimming at V came to 4 bases and at J to 5 bases, leaving 10 bases not matched to a gene. CDR1 and CDR2 (germline): SNHLY, FYNNEI. The CDR3 DNA is TGTGCCAGCAGTGTCGGGAGACAGGGGAGTAACGAGCAGTACTTC. Its translation is CASSVGRQGSNEQYF.

The J gene is TRBJ1-2, the V gene TRBV6-5; 9 bases are a match to TRBD1. Germline V gene sequence: CDR1 MNHEY, CDR2 SVGAGI. V shed 0 bases and J 7 bases; nucleotides not matched to a gene: 6. The CDR3 spans 15 residues. The CDR3 nucleotides are TGTGCCAGCAGTTACTCGAGCGGGACAGGGCTTGGCTACACCTTC. This sequence encodes CASSYSSGTGLGYTF.

The chain recombines TRBV7-6 with TRBJ2-3; tentatively, D is TRBD2 (6 bases). CDR1 is SGHVS and CDR2 is FNYEAQ in the germline V gene. The CDR3 has 16 residues. The germline V and J ends were trimmed by 4 bases and 1 base, with 15 bases remaining between them. CDR3 region: CASSSIAEDGTDTQYF. CDR3 nucleotides: TGTGCCAGCAGCTCCATAGCGGAAGACGGCACAGATACGCAGTATTTT.

The CDR3 DNA reads as TGTGCCAGCAGCATGAGCACAGGTCGCAATCAGCCCCAGCATTTT. It codes for CASSMSTGRNQPQHF. The chain couples TRBV28 to TRBJ1-5; D is possibly TRBD1 (5 bases). The V end lost 6 bases, the J end lost 2 bases, and 14 bases lay between the germline ends. This CDR3 contains 15 residues. Per germline, CDR1 MDHEN and CDR2 SYDVKM.